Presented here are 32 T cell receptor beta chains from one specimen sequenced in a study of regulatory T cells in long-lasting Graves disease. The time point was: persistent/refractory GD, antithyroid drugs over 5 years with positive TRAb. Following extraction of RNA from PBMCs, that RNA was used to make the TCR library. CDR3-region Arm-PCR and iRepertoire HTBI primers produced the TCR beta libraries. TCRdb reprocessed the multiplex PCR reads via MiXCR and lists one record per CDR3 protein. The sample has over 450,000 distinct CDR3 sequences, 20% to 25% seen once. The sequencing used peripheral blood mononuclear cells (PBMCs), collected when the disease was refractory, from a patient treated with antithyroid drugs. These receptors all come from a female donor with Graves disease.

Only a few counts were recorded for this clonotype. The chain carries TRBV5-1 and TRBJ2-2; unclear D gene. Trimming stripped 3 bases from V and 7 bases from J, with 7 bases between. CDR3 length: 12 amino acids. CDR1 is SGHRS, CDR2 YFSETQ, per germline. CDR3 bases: TGCGCCAGCAGCTCGATCTACGGGGAGCTGTTTTTT. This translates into CASSSIYGELFF.

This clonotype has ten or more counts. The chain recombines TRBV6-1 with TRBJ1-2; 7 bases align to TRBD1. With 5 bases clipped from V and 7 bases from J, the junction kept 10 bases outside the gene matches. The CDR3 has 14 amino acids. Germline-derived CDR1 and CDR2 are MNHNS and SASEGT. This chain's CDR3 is CASSPTGVVGGYTF. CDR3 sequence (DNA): TGTGCCAGCAGTCCCACAGGGGTTGTTGGTGGCTACACCTTC.

The DNA for the CDR3 is TGTGCCAGCAGTTACTCCTCGGGGGGCGGTGACACTGAAGCTTTCTTT. Amino acids: CASSYSSGGGDTEAFF. This chain joins TRBV6-5 and TRBJ1-1; weak D call: TRBD1 (6 bases). This CDR3 is built from 16 residues. Trimming shortened V by 0 bases and J by 3 bases, and 14 bases separated the two germline ends. Germline assignment: CDR1 MNHEY and CDR2 SVGAGI.

The CDR3 protein is CASSSVPNTEAFF. As DNA, the CDR3 is TGTGCCAGCAGTTCAGTCCCGAACACTGAAGCTTTCTTT. The V and J genes are TRBV12-3 or TRBV12-4 and TRBJ1-1; D uncertain. V lost 4 bases and J 1 base, leaving 7 bases between the germline ends. The CDR3 has 13 residues.

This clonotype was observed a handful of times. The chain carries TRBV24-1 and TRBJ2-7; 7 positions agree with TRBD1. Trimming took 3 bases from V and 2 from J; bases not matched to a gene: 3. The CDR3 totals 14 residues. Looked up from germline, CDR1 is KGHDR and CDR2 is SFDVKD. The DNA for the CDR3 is TGTGCCACCAGTGATCCGACAGGGACCTACGAGCAGTACTTC. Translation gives CATSDPTGTYEQYF.

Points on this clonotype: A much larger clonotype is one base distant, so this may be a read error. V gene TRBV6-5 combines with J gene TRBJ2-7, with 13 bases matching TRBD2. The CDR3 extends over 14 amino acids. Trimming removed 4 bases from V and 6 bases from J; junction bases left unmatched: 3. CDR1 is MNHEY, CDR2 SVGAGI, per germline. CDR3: CASSCWTSGGEQYF. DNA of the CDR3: TGTGCCAGCAGTTGCTGGACTAGCGGGGGCGAGCAGTACTTC.

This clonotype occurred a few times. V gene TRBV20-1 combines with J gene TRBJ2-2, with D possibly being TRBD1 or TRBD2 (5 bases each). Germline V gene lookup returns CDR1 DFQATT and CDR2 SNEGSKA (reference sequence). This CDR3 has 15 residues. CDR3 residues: CSARNWDPPHGELFF. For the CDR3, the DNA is TGCAGCGCAAGAAACTGGGACCCACCCCACGGGGAGCTGTTTTTT.

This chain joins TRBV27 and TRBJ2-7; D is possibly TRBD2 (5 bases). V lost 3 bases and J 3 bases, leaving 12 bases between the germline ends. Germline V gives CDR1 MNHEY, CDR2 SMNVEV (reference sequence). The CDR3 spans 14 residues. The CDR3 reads CASSFTGSLYEQYF. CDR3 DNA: TGTGCCAGCAGTTTTACGGGAAGTCTCTACGAGCAGTACTTC.

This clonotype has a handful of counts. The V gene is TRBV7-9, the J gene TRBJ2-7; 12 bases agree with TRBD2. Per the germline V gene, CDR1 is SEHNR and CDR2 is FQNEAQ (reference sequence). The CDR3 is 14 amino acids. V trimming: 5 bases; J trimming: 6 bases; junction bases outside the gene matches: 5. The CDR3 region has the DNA TGTGCCAGCAGCACCCCGGGACTAGCGGGCGAGCAGTACTTC. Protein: CASSTPGLAGEQYF.

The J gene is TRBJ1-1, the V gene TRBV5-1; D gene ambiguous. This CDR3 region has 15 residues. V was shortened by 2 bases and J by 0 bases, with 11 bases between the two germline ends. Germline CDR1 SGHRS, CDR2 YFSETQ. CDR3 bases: TGCGCCAGCAGCTTAACGAGGTCCTTGAACACTGAAGCTTTCTTT. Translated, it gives CASSLTRSLNTEAFF. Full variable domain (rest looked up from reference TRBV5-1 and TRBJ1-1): KAGVTQTPRYLIKTRGQQVTLSCSPISGHRSVSWYQQTPGQGLQFLFEYFSETQRNKGNFPGRFSGRQFSNSRSEMNVSTLELGDSALYLCASSLTRSLNTEAFFGQGTRLTVV.

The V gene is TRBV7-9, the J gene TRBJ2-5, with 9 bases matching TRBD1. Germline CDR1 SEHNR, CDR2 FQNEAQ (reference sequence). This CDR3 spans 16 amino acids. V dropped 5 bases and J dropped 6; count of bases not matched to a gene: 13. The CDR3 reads CASSAPGQGTAQTQYF. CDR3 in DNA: TGTGCCAGCAGCGCTCCGGGACAGGGTACCGCTCAGACCCAGTACTTC.

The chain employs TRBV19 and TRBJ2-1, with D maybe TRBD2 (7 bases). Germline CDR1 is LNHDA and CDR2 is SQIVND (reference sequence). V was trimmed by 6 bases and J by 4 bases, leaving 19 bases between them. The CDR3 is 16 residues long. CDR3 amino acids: CASRFRGGEGYNEQFF. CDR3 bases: TGTGCCAGTAGGTTTAGGGGGGGAGAAGGGTACAATGAGCAGTTCTTC. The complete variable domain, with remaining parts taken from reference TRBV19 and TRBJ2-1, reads DGGITQSPKYLFRKEGQNVTLSCEQNLNHDAMYWYRQDPGQGLRLIYYSQIVNDFQKGDIAEGYSVSREKKESFPLTVTSAQKNPTAFYLCASRFRGGEGYNEQFFGPGTRLTVL.

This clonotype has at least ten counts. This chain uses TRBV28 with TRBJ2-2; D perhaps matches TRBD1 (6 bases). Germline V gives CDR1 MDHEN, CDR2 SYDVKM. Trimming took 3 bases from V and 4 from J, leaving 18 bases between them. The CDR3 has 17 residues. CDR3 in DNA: TGTGCCAGCAGTTTCCGGAGGTTGGGGGCCGGCACCGGGGAGCTGTTTTTT. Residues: CASSFRRLGAGTGELFF.

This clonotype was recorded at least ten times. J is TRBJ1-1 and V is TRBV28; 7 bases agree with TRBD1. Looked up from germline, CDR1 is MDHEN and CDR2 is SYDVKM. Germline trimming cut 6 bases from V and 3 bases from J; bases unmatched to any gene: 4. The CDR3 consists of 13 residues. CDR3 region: CASSTGQYTEAFF. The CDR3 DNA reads TGTGCCAGCAGCACGGGACAGTACACTGAAGCTTTCTTT.

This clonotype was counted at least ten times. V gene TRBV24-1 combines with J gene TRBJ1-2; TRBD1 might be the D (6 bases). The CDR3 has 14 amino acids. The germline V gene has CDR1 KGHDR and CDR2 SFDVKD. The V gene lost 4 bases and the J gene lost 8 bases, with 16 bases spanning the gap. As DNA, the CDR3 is TGTGCCACCAGTGAAGCAGACAGGCGGGGAGGCTACACCTTC. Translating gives CATSEADRRGGYTF.

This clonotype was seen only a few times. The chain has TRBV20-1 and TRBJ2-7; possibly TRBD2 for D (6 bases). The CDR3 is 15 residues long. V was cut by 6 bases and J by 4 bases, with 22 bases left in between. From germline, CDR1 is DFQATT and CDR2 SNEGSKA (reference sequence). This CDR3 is CSANRPGLQGYEQYF. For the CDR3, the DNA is TGCAGTGCAAATAGGCCGGGACTCCAAGGATACGAGCAGTACTTC.

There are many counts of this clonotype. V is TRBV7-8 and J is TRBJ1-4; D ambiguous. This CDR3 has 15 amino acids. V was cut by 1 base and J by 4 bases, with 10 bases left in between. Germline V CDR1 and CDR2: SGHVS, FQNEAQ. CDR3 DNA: TGTGCCAGCAGCTTAGGAAACAGCCATAATGAAAAACTGTTTTTT. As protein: CASSLGNSHNEKLFF.

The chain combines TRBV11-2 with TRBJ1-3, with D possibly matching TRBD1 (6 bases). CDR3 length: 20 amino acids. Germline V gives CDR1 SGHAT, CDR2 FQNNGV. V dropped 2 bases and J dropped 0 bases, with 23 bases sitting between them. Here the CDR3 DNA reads TGTGCCAGCAGCTTATTCCCCTCGCCGGGACAACAGGGCTCTGGAAACACCATATATTTT. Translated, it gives CASSLFPSPGQQGSGNTIYF. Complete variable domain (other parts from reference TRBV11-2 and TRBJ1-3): EAGVAQSPRYKIIEKRQSVAFWCNPISGHATLYWYQQILGQGPKLLIQFQNNGVVDDSQLPKDRFSAERLKGVDSTLKIQPAKLEDSAVYLCASSLFPSPGQQGSGNTIYFGEGSWLTVV.

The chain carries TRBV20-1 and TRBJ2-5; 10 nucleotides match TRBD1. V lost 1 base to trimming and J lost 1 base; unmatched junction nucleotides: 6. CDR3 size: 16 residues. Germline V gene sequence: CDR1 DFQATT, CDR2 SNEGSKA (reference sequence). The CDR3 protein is CSARATGTGVQETQYF. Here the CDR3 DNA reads TGCAGTGCTAGAGCGACCGGGACAGGGGTCCAAGAGACCCAGTACTTC.

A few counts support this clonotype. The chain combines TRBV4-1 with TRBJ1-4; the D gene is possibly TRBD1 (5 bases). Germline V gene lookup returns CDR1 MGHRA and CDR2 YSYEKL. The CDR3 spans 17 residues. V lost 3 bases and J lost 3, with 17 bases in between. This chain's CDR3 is CASSHPAREPSNEKLFF. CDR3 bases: TGCGCCAGCAGCCACCCTGCCAGGGAGCCATCTAATGAAAAACTGTTTTTT.

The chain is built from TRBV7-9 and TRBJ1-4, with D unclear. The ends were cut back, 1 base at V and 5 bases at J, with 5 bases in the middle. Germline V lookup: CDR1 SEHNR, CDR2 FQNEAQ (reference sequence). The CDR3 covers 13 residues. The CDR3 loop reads CASSLVANEKLFF. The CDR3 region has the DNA TGTGCCAGCAGCTTAGTGGCGAATGAAAAACTGTTTTTT.

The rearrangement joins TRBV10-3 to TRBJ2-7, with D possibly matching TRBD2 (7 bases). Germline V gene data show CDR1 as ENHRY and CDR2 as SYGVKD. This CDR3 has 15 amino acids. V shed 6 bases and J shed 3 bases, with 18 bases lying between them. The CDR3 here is CAISVGGGRDYEQYF. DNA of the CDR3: TGTGCCATCAGCGTTGGGGGGGGGCGAGACTACGAGCAGTACTTC.

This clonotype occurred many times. The CDR3 coding sequence is TGTGCCAGCAGCTTAGATCGAGGCGCGAAAAACATTCAGTACTTC. It translates to CASSLDRGAKNIQYF. The rearrangement joins TRBV11-3 to TRBJ2-4; D unclear. CDR3 length equals 15 residues. Trimming took 0 bases from V and 4 from J, leaving 10 bases between them. Germline-derived CDR1 and CDR2 are SGHNT and YENEEA.

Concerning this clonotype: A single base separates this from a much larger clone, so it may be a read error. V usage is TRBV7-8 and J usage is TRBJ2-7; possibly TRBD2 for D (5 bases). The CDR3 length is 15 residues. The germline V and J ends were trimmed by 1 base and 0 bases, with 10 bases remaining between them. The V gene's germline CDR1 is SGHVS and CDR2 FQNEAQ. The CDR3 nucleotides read TGTGCCAGCAGCTTAGTGGACTCGAGCTCCTACGAGCAGTACTTC. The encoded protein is CASSLVDSSSYEQYF.

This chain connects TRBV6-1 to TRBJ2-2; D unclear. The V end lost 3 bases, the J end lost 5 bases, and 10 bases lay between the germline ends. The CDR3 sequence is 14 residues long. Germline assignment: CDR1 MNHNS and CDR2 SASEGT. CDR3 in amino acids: CASSEFAETGELFF. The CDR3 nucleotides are TGTGCCAGCAGTGAGTTCGCGGAAACCGGGGAGCTGTTTTTT.

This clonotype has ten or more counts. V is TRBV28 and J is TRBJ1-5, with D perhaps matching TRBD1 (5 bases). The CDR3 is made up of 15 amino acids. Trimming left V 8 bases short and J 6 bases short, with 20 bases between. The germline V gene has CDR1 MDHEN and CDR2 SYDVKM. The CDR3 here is CASGDEGEYGQPQHF. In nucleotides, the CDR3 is TGTGCCAGCGGAGACGAAGGGGAGTACGGTCAGCCCCAGCATTTT.

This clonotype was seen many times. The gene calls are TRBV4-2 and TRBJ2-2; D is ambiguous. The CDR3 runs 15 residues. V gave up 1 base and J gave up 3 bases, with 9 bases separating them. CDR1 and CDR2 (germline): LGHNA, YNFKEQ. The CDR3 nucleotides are TGTGCCAGCAGCCAAGGCACAAAAGACACCGGGGAGCTGTTTTTT. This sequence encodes CASSQGTKDTGELFF.

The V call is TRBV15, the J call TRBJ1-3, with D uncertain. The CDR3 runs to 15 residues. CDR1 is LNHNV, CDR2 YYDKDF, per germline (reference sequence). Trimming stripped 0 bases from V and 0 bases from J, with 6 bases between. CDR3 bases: TGTGCCACCAGCAGAGATCGGGTCTCTGGAAACACCATATATTTT. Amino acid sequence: CATSRDRVSGNTIYF.

This CDR3 reads CSARAVGGYGTGNSPLHF. DNA of the CDR3: TGCAGTGCTAGAGCGGTAGGGGGATACGGGACGGGGAATTCACCCCTCCACTTT. The genes are TRBV20-1 and TRBJ1-6, with D tentatively TRBD1 (6 bases). The CDR3 is made up of 18 amino acids. Germline V lookup: CDR1 DFQATT, CDR2 SNEGSKA (reference sequence). Trimming left V 1 base short and J 7 bases short, with 23 bases between.

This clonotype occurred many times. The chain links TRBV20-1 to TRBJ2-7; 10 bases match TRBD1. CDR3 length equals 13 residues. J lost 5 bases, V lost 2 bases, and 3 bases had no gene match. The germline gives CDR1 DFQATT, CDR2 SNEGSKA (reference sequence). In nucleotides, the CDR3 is TGCAGTGCTAGATCGGGACAGGGGAACGAGCAGTACTTC. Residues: CSARSGQGNEQYF.

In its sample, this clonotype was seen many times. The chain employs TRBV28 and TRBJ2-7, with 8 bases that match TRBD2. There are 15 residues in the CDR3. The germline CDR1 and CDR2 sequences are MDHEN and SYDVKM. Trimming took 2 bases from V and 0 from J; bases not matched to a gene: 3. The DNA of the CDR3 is TGTGCCAGCAGTTTACCGGGGGGGAGCTCCTACGAGCAGTACTTC. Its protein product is CASSLPGGSSYEQYF.

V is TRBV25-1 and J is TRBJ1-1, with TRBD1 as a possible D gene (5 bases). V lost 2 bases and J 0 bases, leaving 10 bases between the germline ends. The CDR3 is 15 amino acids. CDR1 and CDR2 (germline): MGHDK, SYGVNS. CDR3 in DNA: TGTGCCAGCAGTGAACCAGGGTCGATGAACACTGAAGCTTTCTTT. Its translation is CASSEPGSMNTEAFF.